This T cell receptor beta chain was documented in a study of T cell repertoires in cytomegalovirus infection. In the study overall: The public TCR beta signatures pointed to both CMV infection and matching HLA type.

Whole-study results and caveats: Cumulative frequency of public TCR beta families picked out carriers of CMV plus the relevant HLA. HLA-C-restricted CMV clonotypes gave the most frequent clonotype in two of eight donors.

Concerning this clonotype: Its antigen is currently unknown.

Germline V gene data show CDR1 as SGHVS and CDR2 as FNYEAQ. V lost 7 bases and J 3 bases, leaving 19 bases between the germline ends. The CDR3 is 17 residues long. TCRdb fed the reads into MiXCR, producing one record per CDR3 protein. The sample contains about 740,000 distinct CDR3 sequences, roughly 36% of which appear only once. Sequencing used PBMCs. The receptor was derived from a human donor in good health (CMV status not recorded). Some clones in this sample may be carry-over from other donors' samples. The chain joins TRBV7-6 to TRBJ2-6; D ambiguous. CDR3 in amino acids: CASIHSTVVDGANVLTF. Written as DNA, the CDR3 is TGTGCCAGCATCCATTCGACGGTGGTAGATGGGGCCAACGTCCTGACTTTC.